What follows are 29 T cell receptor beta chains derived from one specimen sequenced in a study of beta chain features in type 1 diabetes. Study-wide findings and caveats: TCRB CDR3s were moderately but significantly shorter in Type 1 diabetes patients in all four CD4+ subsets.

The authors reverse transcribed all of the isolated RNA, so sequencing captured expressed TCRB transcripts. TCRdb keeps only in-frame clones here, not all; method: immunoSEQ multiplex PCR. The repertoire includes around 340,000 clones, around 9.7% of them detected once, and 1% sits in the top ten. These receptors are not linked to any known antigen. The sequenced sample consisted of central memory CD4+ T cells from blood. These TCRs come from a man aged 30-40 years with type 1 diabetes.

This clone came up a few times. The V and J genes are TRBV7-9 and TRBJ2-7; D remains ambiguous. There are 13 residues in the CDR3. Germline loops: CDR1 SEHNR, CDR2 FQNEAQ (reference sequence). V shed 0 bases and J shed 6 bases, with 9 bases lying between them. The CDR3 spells CASSLAGRSEQYF. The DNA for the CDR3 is TGTGCCAGCAGCTTAGCCGGCAGAAGCGAGCAGTACTTC.

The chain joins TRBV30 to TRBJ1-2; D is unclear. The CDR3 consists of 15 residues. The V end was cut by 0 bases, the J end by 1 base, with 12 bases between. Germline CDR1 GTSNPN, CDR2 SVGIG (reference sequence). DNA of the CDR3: TGTGCCTGGAGTGTAGGAGGGCGCTATAACTATGGCTACACCTTC. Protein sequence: CAWSVGGRYNYGYTF.

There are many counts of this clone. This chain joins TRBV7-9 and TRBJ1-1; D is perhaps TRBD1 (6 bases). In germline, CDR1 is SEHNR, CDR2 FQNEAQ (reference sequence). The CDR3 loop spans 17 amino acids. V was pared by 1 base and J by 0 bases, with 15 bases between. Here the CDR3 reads CASSLGLDSSLNTEAFF. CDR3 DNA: TGTGCCAGCAGCTTAGGATTGGACAGCAGCTTGAACACTGAAGCTTTCTTT.

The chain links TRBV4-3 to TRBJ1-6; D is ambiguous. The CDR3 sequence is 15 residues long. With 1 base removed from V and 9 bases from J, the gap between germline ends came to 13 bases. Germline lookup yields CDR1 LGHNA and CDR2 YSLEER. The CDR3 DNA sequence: TGCGCCAGCAGCCAAGTTATCAGTATGGGTTCACCCCTCCACTTT. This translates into CASSQVISMGSPLHF.

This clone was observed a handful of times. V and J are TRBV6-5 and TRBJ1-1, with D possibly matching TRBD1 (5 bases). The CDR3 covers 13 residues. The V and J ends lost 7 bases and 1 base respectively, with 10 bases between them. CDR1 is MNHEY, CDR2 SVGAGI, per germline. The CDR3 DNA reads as TGTGCCAGCATTAGGGACGGGAACACTGAAGCTTTCTTT. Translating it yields CASIRDGNTEAFF.

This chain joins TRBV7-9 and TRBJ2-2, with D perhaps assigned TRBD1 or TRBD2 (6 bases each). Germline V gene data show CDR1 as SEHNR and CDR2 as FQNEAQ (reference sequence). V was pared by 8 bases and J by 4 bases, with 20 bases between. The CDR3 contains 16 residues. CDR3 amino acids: CASGDPGGGRTGELFF. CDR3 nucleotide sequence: TGTGCCAGCGGTGACCCCGGGGGCGGACGCACCGGGGAGCTGTTTTTT.

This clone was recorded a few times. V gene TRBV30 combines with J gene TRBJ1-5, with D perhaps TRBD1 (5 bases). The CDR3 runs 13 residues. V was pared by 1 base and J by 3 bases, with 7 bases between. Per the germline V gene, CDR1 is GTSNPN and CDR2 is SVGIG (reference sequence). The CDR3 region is CAWSATDNQPQHF. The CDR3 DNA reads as TGTGCCTGGAGTGCGACAGACAATCAGCCCCAGCATTTT.

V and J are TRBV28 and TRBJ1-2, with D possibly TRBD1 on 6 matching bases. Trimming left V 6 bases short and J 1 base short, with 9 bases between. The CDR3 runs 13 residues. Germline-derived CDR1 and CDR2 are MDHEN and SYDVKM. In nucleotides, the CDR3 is TGTGCCAGCAGGGTACAGGGTAACTATGGCTACACCTTC. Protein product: CASRVQGNYGYTF.

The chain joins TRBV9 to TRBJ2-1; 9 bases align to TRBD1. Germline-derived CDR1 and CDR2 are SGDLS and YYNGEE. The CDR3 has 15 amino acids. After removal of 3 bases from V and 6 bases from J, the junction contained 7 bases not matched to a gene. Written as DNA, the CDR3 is TGTGCCAGCAGCGCCCACAGGGGGCAATTCAATGAGCAGTTCTTC. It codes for CASSAHRGQFNEQFF. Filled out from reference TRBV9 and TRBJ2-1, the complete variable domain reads DSGVTQTPKHLITATGQRVTLRCSPRSGDLSVYWYQQSLDQGLQFLIQYYNGEERAKGNILERFSAQQFPDLHSELNLSSLELGDSALYFCASSAHRGQFNEQFFGPGTRLTVL.

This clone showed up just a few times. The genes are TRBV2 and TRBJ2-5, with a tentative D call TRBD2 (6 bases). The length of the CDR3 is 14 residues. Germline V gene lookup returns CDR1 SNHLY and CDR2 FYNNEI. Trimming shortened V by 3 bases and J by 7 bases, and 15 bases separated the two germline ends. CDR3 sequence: CASSDPGGVGTQYF. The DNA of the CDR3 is TGTGCCAGCAGTGATCCCGGGGGAGTGGGGACCCAGTACTTC.

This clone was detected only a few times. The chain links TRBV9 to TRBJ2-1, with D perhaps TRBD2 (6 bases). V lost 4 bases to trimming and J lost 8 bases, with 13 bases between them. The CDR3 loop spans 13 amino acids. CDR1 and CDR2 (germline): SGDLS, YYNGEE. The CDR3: CASSLSWEDEQFF. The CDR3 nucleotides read TGTGCCAGCAGCCTCAGTTGGGAGGATGAGCAGTTCTTC.

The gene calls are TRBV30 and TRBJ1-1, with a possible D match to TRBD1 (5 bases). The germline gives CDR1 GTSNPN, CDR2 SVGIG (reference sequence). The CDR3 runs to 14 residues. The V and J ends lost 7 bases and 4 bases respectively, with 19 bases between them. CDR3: CASQNWTGGTEAFF. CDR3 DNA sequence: TGTGCCTCCCAAAACTGGACGGGGGGCACTGAAGCTTTCTTT.

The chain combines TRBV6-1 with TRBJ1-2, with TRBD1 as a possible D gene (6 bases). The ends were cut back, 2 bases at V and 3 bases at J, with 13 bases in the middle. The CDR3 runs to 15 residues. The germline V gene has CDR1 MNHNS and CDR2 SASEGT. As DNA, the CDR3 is TGTGCCAGCAGTGAACCGCGGGGGCTCGACTATGGCTACACCTTC. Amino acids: CASSEPRGLDYGYTF.

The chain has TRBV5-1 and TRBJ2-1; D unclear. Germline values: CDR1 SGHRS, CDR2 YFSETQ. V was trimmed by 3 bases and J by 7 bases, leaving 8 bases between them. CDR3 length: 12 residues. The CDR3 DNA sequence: TGCGCCAGCAGCTGGCAAGGAAATGAGCAGTTCTTC. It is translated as CASSWQGNEQFF.

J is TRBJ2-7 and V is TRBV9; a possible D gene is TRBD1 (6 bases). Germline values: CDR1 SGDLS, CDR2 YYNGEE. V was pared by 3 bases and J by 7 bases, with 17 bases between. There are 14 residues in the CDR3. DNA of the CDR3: TGTGCCAGCAGCGATGGGGGCAACCCCGGGGAGCAGTACTTC. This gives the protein CASSDGGNPGEQYF.

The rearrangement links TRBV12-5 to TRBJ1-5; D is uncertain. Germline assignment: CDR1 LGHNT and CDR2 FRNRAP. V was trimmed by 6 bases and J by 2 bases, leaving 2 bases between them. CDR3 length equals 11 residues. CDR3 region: CASGGNQPQHF. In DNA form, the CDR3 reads TGTGCTAGTGGGGGCAATCAGCCCCAGCATTTT.

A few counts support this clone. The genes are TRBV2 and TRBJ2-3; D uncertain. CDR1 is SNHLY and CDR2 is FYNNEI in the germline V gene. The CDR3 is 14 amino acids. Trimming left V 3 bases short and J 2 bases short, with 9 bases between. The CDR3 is CASSEEGDTDTQYF. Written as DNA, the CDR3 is TGTGCCAGCAGTGAGGAAGGTGACACAGATACGCAGTATTTT.

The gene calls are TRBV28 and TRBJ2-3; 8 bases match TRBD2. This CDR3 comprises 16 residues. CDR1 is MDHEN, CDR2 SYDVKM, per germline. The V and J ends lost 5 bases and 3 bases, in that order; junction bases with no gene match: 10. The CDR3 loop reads CASSRQRAGVTDTQYF. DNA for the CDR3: TGTGCCAGCAGTAGACAGCGAGCGGGGGTGACAGATACGCAGTATTTT. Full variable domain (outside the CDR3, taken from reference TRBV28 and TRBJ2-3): DVKVTQSSRYLVKRTGEKVFLECVQDMDHENMFWYRQDPGLGLRLIYFSYDVKMKEKGDIPEGYSVSREKKERFSLILESASTNQTSMYLCASSRQRAGVTDTQYFGPGTRLTVL.

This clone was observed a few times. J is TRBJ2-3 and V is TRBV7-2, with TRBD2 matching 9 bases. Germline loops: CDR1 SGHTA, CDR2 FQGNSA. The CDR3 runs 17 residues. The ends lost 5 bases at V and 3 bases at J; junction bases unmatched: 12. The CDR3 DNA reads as TGTGCCAGCAGCCCCCATGGCGGGGGGGCCGGGACAGATACGCAGTATTTT. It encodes CASSPHGGGAGTDTQYF.

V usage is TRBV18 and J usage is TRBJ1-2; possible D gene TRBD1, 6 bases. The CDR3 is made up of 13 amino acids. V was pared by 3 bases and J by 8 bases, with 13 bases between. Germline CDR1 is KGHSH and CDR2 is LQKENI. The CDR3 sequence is CASSPEQGSGYTF. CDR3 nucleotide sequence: TGTGCCAGCTCACCCGAACAGGGCTCCGGCTACACCTTC.

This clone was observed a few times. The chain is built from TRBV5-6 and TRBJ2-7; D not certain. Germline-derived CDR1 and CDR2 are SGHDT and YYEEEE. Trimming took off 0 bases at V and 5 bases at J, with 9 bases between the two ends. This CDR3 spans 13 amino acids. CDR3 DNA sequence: TGTGCCAGCAGCTTGGAACGATACGACGAGCAGTACTTC. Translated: CASSLERYDEQYF.

The CDR3 protein is CASSKGLLSGNTIYF. The CDR3 DNA is TGTGCCAGCAGCAAAGGGCTGCTCTCTGGAAACACCATATATTTT. The rearrangement joins TRBV7-2 to TRBJ1-3; no clear D gene. With 5 bases removed from V and 0 bases from J, the gap between germline ends came to 11 bases. The CDR3 has 15 amino acids. Per the germline V gene, CDR1 is SGHTA and CDR2 is FQGNSA.

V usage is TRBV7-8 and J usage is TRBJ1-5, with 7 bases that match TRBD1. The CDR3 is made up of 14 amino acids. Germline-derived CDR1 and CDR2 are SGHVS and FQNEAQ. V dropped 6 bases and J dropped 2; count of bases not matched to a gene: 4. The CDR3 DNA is TGTGCCAGCAGTTTCACAGGGGGCAATCAGCCCCAGCATTTT. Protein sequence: CASSFTGGNQPQHF.

Here the CDR3 DNA reads TGTGCCAGCAGTACAGGGGTTGCATCCTACGAGCAGTACTTC. Its translation is CASSTGVASYEQYF. The chain employs TRBV6-5 and TRBJ2-7; 7 positions match TRBD1. Germline V gene data show CDR1 as MNHEY and CDR2 as SVGAGI. This CDR3 is 14 amino acids long. The junction had 5 bases not matched to a gene; V was cut back by 5 bases and J by 1 base.

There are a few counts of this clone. The CDR3 region is CASSPGVVGTGELFF. The CDR3, as DNA: TGTGCCAGCAGCCCGGGGGTAGTGGGGACCGGGGAGCTGTTTTTT. The V and J genes are TRBV9 and TRBJ2-2; D perhaps matches TRBD2 (6 bases). V was cut by 4 bases and J by 5 bases, with 15 bases left in between. Per germline, CDR1 SGDLS and CDR2 YYNGEE. This CDR3 is 15 amino acids long.

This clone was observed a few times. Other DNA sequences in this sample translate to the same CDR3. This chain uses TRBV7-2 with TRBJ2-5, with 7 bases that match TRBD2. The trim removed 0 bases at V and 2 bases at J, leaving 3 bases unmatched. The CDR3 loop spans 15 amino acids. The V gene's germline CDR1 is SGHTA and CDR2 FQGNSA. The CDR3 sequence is CASSLAASGQETQYF. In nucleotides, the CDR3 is TGTGCCAGCAGCTTAGCGGCTAGCGGTCAAGAGACCCAGTACTTC.

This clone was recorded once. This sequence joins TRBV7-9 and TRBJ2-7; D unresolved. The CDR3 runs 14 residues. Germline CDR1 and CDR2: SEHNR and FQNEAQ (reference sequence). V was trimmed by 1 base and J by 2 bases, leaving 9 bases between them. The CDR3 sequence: CASSLDEQTYEQYF. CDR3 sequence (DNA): TGTGCCAGCAGCTTAGACGAGCAGACCTACGAGCAGTACTTC.

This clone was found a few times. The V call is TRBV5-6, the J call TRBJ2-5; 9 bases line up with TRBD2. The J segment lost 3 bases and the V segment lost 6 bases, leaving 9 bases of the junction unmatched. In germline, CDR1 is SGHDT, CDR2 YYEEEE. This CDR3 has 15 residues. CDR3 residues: CASKSYPSGEETQYF. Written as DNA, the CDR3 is TGTGCCAGCAAAAGCTATCCTAGCGGGGAAGAGACCCAGTACTTC.

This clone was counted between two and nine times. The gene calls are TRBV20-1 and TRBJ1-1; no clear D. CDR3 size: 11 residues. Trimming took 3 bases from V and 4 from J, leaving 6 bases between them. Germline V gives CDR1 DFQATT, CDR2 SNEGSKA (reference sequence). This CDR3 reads CSASKFTEAFF. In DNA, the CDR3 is TGCAGTGCTAGTAAGTTCACTGAAGCTTTCTTT.